This TCR beta chain was sequenced for a study of Graves' ophthalmopathy and Graves' hyperthyroidism. General study findings and limits: Blood contained most expanded thyroid clonotypes exceeding 0.001 frequency.

A remark on this clonotype: The antigen is undetermined. Because the CDR3's place on the DNA is in doubt, the DNA is left out and the CDR3 is given as listed by TCRdb.

Amplification of the TCR beta CDR3 regions used RNA transcripts (as template). First-round RT-PCR used HTBI primers; second-round multiplex PCR followed. MiXCR, run by TCRdb on the multiplex PCR reads, gives a single entry per CDR3 protein. The sample has 580,000 or so distinct CDR3 sequences, 35% to 45% seen once. Newly diagnosed, the hyperthyroidism patients had under 2 months' duration and were aged 18 to 65. The diagnosis was founded upon clinical symptoms, serum thyroxine, TRAb, thyroid ultrasound and orbital computed tomography. In germline, CDR1 is ENHRY, CDR2 SYGVKD. With termini counted, the CDR3 has 24 amino acids.

Sequencing was done on a sample of peripheral blood or thyroid tissue (not recorded which). This chain connects TRBV10-3 to TRBJ1-5. The clonotype comes from an adult man with Graves' hyperthyroidism. The CDR3 loop reads CAIRDGTSGSVGEQYFGPGQPQHF.